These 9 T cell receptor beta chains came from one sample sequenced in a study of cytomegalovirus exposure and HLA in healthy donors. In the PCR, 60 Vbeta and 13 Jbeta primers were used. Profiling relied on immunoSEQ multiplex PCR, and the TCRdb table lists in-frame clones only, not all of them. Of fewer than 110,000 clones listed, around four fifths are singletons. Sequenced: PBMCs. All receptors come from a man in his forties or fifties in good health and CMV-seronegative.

The CDR3 reads CASSFGGKEANYGYTF. The CDR3 DNA reads TGTGCCAGCAGCTTCGGCGGGAAGGAAGCTAACTATGGCTACACCTTC. The chain recombines TRBV5-5 with TRBJ1-2, with D hard to call. Trimming shortened V by 2 bases and J by 0 bases, and 14 bases separated the two germline ends. The CDR3 sequence is 16 residues long. Germline CDR1 SGHKS, CDR2 YYEKEE (reference sequence).

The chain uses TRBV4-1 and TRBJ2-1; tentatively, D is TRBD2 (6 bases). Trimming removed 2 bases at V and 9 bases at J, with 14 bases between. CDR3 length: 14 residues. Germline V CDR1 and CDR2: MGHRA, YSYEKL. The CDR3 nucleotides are TGCGCCAGCAGCCAATCGGTAGCGGACCCTGAGCAGTTCTTC. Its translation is CASSQSVADPEQFF.

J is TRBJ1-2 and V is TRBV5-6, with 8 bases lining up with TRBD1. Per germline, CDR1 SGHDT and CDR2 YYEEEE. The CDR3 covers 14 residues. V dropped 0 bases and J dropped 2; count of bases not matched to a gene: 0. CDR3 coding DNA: TGTGCCAGCAGCTTGGACAGGGGGAACTATGGCTACACCTTC. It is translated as CASSLDRGNYGYTF.

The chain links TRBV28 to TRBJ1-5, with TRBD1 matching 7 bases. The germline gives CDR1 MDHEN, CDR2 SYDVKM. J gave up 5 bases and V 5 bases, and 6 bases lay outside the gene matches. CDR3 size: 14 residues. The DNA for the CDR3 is TGTGCCAGCAGTCCCCGGGACAGCCATCAGCCCCAGCATTTT. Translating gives CASSPRDSHQPQHF.

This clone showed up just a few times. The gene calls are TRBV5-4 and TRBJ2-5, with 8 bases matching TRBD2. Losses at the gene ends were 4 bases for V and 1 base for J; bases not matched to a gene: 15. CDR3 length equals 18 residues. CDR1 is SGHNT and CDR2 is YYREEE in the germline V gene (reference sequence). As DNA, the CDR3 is TGTGCCAGCAGCCCCGATCCCCAGCGGGGGACAAGCCAAGAGACCCAGTACTTC. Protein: CASSPDPQRGTSQETQYF. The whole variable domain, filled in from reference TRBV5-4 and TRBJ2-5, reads ETGVTQSPTHLIKTRGQQVTLRCSSQSGHNTVSWYQQALGQGPQFIFQYYREEENGRGNFPPRFSGLQFPNYSSELNVNALELDDSALYLCASSPDPQRGTSQETQYFGPGTRLLVL.

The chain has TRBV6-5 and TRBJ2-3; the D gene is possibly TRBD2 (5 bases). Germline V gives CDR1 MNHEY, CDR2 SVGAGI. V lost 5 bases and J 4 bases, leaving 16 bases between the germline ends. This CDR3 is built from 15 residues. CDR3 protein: CASSTNDFGADTQYF. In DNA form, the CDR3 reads TGTGCCAGCAGTACGAACGACTTCGGGGCAGATACGCAGTATTTT.

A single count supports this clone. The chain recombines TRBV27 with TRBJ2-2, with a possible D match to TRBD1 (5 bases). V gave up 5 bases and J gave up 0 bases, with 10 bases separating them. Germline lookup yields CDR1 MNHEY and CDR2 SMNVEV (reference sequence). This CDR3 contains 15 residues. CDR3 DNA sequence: TGTGCCAGCAGTAGGGGCAGCCCGAACACCGGGGAGCTGTTTTTT. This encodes CASSRGSPNTGELFF.

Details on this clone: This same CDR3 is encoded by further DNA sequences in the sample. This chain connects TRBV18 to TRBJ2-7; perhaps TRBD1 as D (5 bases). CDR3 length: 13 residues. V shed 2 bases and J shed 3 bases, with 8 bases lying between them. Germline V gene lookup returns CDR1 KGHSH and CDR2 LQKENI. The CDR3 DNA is TGTGCCAGCTCACCAGGCAGGGTCTACGAGCAGTACTTC. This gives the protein CASSPGRVYEQYF.

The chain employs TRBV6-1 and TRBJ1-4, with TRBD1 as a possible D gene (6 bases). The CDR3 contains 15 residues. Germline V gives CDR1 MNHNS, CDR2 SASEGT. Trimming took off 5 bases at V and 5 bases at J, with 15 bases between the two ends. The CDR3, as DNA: TGTGCCAGCAGTCCCTGGACAGTACAAAATGAAAAACTGTTTTTT. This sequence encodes CASSPWTVQNEKLFF.